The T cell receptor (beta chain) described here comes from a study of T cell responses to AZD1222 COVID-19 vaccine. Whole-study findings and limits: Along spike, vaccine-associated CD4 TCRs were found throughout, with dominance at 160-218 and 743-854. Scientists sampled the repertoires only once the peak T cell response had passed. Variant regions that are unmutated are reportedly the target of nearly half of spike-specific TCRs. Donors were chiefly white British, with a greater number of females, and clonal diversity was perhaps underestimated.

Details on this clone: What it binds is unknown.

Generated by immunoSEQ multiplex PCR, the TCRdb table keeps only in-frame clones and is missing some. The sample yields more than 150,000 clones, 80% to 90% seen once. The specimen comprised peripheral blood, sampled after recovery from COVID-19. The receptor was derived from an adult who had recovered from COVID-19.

This chain's CDR3 is CASSLGRAGTGELFF. DNA of the CDR3: TGTGCCAGCAGTTTAGGCAGGGCGGGGACCGGGGAGCTGTTTTTT. The chain is built from TRBV28 and TRBJ2-2; D may be TRBD2 (6 bases). CDR1 MDHEN and CDR2 SYDVKM come from the germline V gene. CDR3 length: 15 amino acids. Trimming shortened V by 2 bases and J by 5 bases, and 12 bases separated the two germline ends.